Below are 17 T cell receptor beta chains sequenced from a single sample in a study of cytomegalovirus exposure and HLA in healthy donors. Primers included in the PCR were 60 Vbeta and 13 Jbeta primers. Sequencing was performed with immunoSEQ multiplex PCR; in TCRdb, only in-frame clones are kept and a portion is missing. The sample includes approximately 40,000 clones. Material for sequencing was PBMCs. The receptors come from a woman in her 30s in good health and CMV-seronegative.

The chain employs TRBV7-9 and TRBJ2-7; possibly TRBD1 for D (6 bases). The V gene lost 4 bases and the J gene lost 6 bases, with 13 bases spanning the gap. The germline V gene has CDR1 SEHNR and CDR2 FQNEAQ (reference sequence). The CDR3 is 13 amino acids. CDR3 in amino acids: CASSSRGGFEQYF. For the CDR3, the DNA is TGTGCCAGCAGCTCCAGGGGCGGGTTCGAGCAGTACTTC. Together with reference TRBV7-9 and TRBJ2-7, the CDR3 gives the full variable domain: DTGVSQNPRHKITKRGQNVTFRCDPISEHNRLYWYRQTLGQGPEFLTYFQNEAQLEKSRLLSDRFSAERPKGSFSTLEIQRTEQGDSAMYLCASSSRGGFEQYFGPGTRLTVT.

This chain connects TRBV5-1 to TRBJ1-4, with TRBD1 as a possible D gene (5 bases). With 3 bases removed from V and 7 bases from J, the gap between germline ends came to 19 bases. The CDR3 covers 16 residues. CDR1 and CDR2 (germline): SGHRS, YFSETQ. The CDR3 sequence: CASSSGGVRAGEKLFF. The DNA of the CDR3 is TGCGCCAGCAGCTCCGGGGGGGTGCGGGCCGGTGAAAAACTGTTTTTT.

The chain combines TRBV27 with TRBJ1-3, with no clear D. V was pared by 4 bases and J by 5 bases, with 12 bases between. CDR3 size: 14 residues. Per the germline V gene, CDR1 is MNHEY and CDR2 is SMNVEV (reference sequence). CDR3 in amino acids: CASSSAGSRNTIYF. The DNA of the CDR3 is TGTGCCAGCAGTTCTGCAGGTTCCAGAAACACCATATATTTT.

The chain combines TRBV1 with TRBJ2-1; the table's TRBD1 call for D was not verified on the DNA. TRBV1 is classified as a pseudogene. This CDR3 contains 18 residues. CDR3 residues: CTSSRKRSGDSSYNEQFF. As DNA, the CDR3 is TGCACCAGCAGCCGGAAAAGATCAGGGGATAGCTCCTACAATGAGCAGTTCTTC.

The V call is TRBV2, the J call TRBJ2-7, with TRBD1 as a possible D gene (6 bases). The germline CDR1 and CDR2 sequences are SNHLY and FYNNEI. V was clipped by 6 bases and J by 4 bases, with 22 bases between them. The CDR3 is made up of 16 amino acids. The CDR3 nucleotides are TGTGCCAGCAGGGACTTAGTTGGGGGACATGGATACGAGCAGTACTTC. This codes for CASRDLVGGHGYEQYF. Looking up the rest from reference TRBV2 and TRBJ2-7 gives the full variable domain: EPEVTQTPSHQVTQMGQEVILRCVPISNHLYFYWYRQILGQKVEFLVSFYNNEISEKSEIFDDQFSVERPDGSNFTLKIRSTKLEDSAMYFCASRDLVGGHGYEQYFGPGTRLTVT.

A word on this clone: This same CDR3 is encoded by further DNA sequences in the sample. The chain uses TRBV9 and TRBJ2-2; TRBD2 might be the D (5 bases). CDR1 SGDLS and CDR2 YYNGEE come from the germline V gene. The V end lost 2 bases, the J end lost 4 bases, and 6 bases lay between the germline ends. The CDR3 has 13 residues. The CDR3 DNA follows: TGTGCCAGCAGCGTTGAGGGCACCGGGGAGCTGTTTTTT. Protein: CASSVEGTGELFF.

The V call is TRBV6-1, the J call TRBJ2-7; TRBD2 matches 10 bases. CDR1 and CDR2 (germline): MNHNS, SASEGT. This CDR3 is built from 16 residues. V shed 4 bases and J 3 bases; nucleotides not matched to a gene: 9. The CDR3 protein is CASSGGAAGGLYEQYF. The CDR3 coding sequence is TGTGCCAGCAGTGGAGGGGCAGCGGGAGGGCTCTACGAGCAGTACTTC.

This rearrangement joins TRBV4-1 to TRBJ2-7, with D unresolved. The V gene's germline CDR1 is MGHRA and CDR2 YSYEKL. This CDR3 comprises 14 residues. Trimming removed 0 bases from V and 3 bases from J, with 9 bases in between. The CDR3 reads CASSQDAIVYEQYF. CDR3 coding DNA: TGCGCCAGCAGCCAAGATGCGATAGTCTACGAGCAGTACTTC.

V is TRBV7-8 and J is TRBJ1-3; possibly TRBD1 for D (6 bases). V lost 0 bases and J lost 10, with 10 bases in between. Germline V gene sequence: CDR1 SGHVS, CDR2 FQNEAQ. The CDR3 sequence is 13 residues long. CDR3 sequence reads: CASSLATGTTIYF. CDR3 in DNA: TGTGCCAGCAGCTTAGCAACCGGGACAACCATATATTTT.

The chain joins TRBV28 to TRBJ2-1, with 7 bases lining up with TRBD1. Germline V gives CDR1 MDHEN, CDR2 SYDVKM. V trimming: 5 bases; J trimming: 0 bases; junction bases outside the gene matches: 10. The CDR3 runs 17 residues. The CDR3 loop reads CASSRRQGTSSYNEQFF. As DNA, the CDR3 is TGTGCCAGCAGTCGAAGACAGGGAACGAGCTCCTACAATGAGCAGTTCTTC. The full variable domain, in which reference TRBV28 and TRBJ2-1 provide the parts outside the CDR3, is DVKVTQSSRYLVKRTGEKVFLECVQDMDHENMFWYRQDPGLGLRLIYFSYDVKMKEKGDIPEGYSVSREKKERFSLILESASTNQTSMYLCASSRRQGTSSYNEQFFGPGTRLTVL.

The V gene is TRBV6-5, the J gene TRBJ1-5, with D hard to call. The CDR3 totals 14 residues. Germline V gene sequence: CDR1 MNHEY, CDR2 SVGAGI. V lost 6 bases, J lost 0 bases, and 9 bases lay in between. The CDR3, as DNA: TGTGCCAGCAGCCCGTTTTATAGCAATCAGCCCCAGCATTTT. Protein product: CASSPFYSNQPQHF.

V and J are TRBV29-1 and TRBJ1-3; D is uncertain. Germline CDR1 and CDR2: SQVTM and ANQGSEA. Trimming removed 6 bases from V and 2 bases from J, with 8 bases in between. The CDR3 loop spans 12 amino acids. The CDR3 sequence: CSVEAAGNTIYF. The CDR3 DNA is TGCAGCGTGGAGGCAGCTGGAAACACCATATATTTT. The whole variable domain, remainder taken from reference TRBV29-1 and TRBJ1-3, is SAVISQKPSRDICQRGTSLTIQCQVDSQVTMMFWYRQQPGQSLTLIATANQGSEATYESGFVIDKFPISRPNLTFSTLTVSNMSPEDSSIYLCSVEAAGNTIYFGEGSWLTVV.

The CDR3: CSVILGDRDYYGYTF. CDR3 coding DNA: TGCAGCGTTATCTTAGGGGACAGGGATTACTATGGCTACACCTTC. V and J are TRBV29-1 and TRBJ1-2; TRBD1 aligns across 9 bases. J lost 3 bases, V lost 5 bases, and 10 bases had no gene match. This CDR3 region has 15 residues. Germline values: CDR1 SQVTM, CDR2 ANQGSEA.

V is TRBV29-1 and J is TRBJ2-1, with D tentatively TRBD1 (5 bases). CDR3 length equals 16 residues. V was clipped by 4 bases and J by 0 bases, with 16 bases between them. Germline CDR1 SQVTM, CDR2 ANQGSEA. The CDR3 region is CSVVGVYLSSYNEQFF. The CDR3 nucleotides read TGCAGCGTTGTAGGGGTGTACTTGAGCTCCTACAATGAGCAGTTCTTC.

V and J are TRBV29-1 and TRBJ2-1; TRBD2 might be the D (6 bases). Germline CDR1 is SQVTM and CDR2 is ANQGSEA. The CDR3 totals 14 residues. Trimming removed 7 bases from V and 10 bases from J, with 23 bases in between. The CDR3 loop reads CSGLSRPPSGEQFF. The CDR3 nucleotides read TGCAGCGGATTAAGTCGGCCTCCGAGCGGGGAGCAGTTCTTC.

The gene calls are TRBV13 and TRBJ2-3; tentatively, D is TRBD2 (6 bases). CDR3 size: 17 residues. V lost 7 bases and J lost 1, with 21 bases in between. Germline lookup yields CDR1 PRHDT and CDR2 FYEKMQ (reference sequence). CDR3 sequence: CASTTSPLASGTDTQYF. DNA for the CDR3: TGTGCCAGCACCACATCCCCACTAGCATCCGGCACAGATACGCAGTATTTT.

CDR3 sequence: CASSSKGTGGYEQYF. The DNA for the CDR3 is TGTGCCAGCAGTTCCAAAGGGACAGGGGGCTACGAGCAGTACTTC. The chain uses TRBV6-5 and TRBJ2-7; 11 bases match TRBD1. Trimming at V came to 4 bases and at J to 3 bases, leaving 5 bases not matched to a gene. This CDR3 has 15 residues. From germline, CDR1 is MNHEY and CDR2 SVGAGI.